This TCR beta chain was recovered during a study of vaccination effects on CD4 cells after COVID-19. The method was immunoSEQ multiplex PCR; TCRdb's version includes in-frame clones alone and lacks a portion of them. The sample lists 45,000 to 75,000 clones, over 60% occurring once. Germline assignment: CDR1 KGHDR and CDR2 SFDVKD. The CDR3 totals 15 residues. V lost 3 bases and J 1 base, leaving 10 bases between the germline ends. Notes on this clone: Its target is unknown.

Following a roughly 10-day culture, CD4+ T cells were purified. The V call is TRBV24-1, the J call TRBJ2-3, with D tentatively TRBD2 (6 bases). The source of this sequence is a human donor who received a COVID-19 vaccine. Sequenced here: CD4+ T cells from PBMCs cultured without peptide, sampled before COVID-19 vaccination. Here the CDR3 reads CATSDAGPGTDTQYF. CDR3 nucleotides: TGTGCCACCAGTGATGCGGGGCCTGGCACAGATACGCAGTATTTT.